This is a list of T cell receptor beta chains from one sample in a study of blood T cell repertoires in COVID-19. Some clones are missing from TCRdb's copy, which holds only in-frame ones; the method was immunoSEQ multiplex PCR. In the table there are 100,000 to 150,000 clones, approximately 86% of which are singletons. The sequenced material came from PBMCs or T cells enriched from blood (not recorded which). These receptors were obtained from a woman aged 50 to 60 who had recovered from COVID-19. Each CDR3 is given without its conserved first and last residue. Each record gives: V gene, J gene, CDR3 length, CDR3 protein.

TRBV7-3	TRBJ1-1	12	ASSLTPAGTEAF
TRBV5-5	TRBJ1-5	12	ASSLDRSGQPQH
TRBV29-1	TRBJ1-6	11	SVRDRGGSPLH
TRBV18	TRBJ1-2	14	ASSPSEPGQGDGYT
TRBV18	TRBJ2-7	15	ASSPNEGATASYEQY
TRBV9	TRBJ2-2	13	ASRSTGGGTGELF
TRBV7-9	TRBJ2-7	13	ASSLGRGASYEQY
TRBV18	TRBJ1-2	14	ASSPGQGRANYGYT
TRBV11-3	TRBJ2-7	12	ASSLGSTGGEQY
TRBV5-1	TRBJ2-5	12	ASSLNRGQETQY
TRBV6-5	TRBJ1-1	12	ASSYRTANTEAF
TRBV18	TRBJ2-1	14	ASSPEASWSYNEQF
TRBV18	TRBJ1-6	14	ASSPSRTGENSPLH